This paragraph reports one TCR beta chain. What it binds is not known. This PCR relied on a set of 60 Vbeta primers and 13 Jbeta primers. The data were produced by immunoSEQ multiplex PCR, yet TCRdb's version contains in-frame clones alone and is incomplete. Its table records approximately 130,000 clones. This record belongs to a study of cytomegalovirus exposure and HLA in healthy donors. CDR1 is SGHTA, CDR2 FQGTGA, per germline. This CDR3 has 14 residues. Losses at the gene ends were 2 bases for V and 7 bases for J; bases not matched to a gene: 7. Overall study results and limits: TCR association rates varied by HLA locus in a later analysis, with DRB1 highest and HLA-C lowest.

The chain carries TRBV7-3 and TRBJ2-7; TRBD2 matches 8 bases. This sequence was found in a woman aged 55-70 years in good health and CMV-seronegative. The sample comprised PBMCs. The CDR3 protein is CASSLHAGGVEQYF. The CDR3 nucleotides are TGTGCCAGCAGCTTACACGCGGGGGGAGTGGAGCAGTACTTC.